Below, 20 T cell receptor beta chains from the same sample are listed, as sequenced in a study of post-analysis software for immune sequencing data. Study-wide results and limits: Patients had higher frequencies than controls of roughly 5 TRBV segments, including TRBV5-6, TRBV5-1 and TRBV20-1.

Unique molecular identifiers featured in each of the TCR beta cDNA libraries. One entry per CDR3 protein results from TCRdb running MiXCR on the PCR reads. The table shows under 650,000 distinct CDR3 sequences, with around 47% occurring only once. Their target antigens are unknown. The sample consisted of blood. These receptor sequences come from a girl under 18 with multiple sclerosis.

This clonotype showed up just a few times. This chain joins TRBV6-5 and TRBJ1-5; D uncertain. Trimming left V 2 bases short and J 6 bases short, with 8 bases between. The germline V gene encodes CDR1 MNHEY and CDR2 SVGAGI. The CDR3 loop spans 13 amino acids. The CDR3 bases are TGTGCCAGCAGTTACAAGGGAGGTCAGCCCCAGCATTTT. As protein: CASSYKGGQPQHF.

The V gene is TRBV5-1, the J gene TRBJ1-6; D is possibly TRBD1 (5 bases). CDR3 length equals 15 residues. Germline lookup yields CDR1 SGHRS and CDR2 YFSETQ. V shed 5 bases and J shed 10 bases, with 19 bases lying between them. In nucleotides, the CDR3 is TGCGCCAGCAGGCGGGCAGGGATCAGTGGCTCACCCCTCCACTTT. It yields the protein CASRRAGISGSPLHF.

The sample holds a few counts of this clonotype. The V gene is TRBV12-3 or TRBV12-4, the J gene TRBJ2-1; the D gene is possibly TRBD2 (5 bases). The CDR3 is 17 amino acids. V dropped 3 bases and J dropped 4 bases, with 19 bases sitting between them. CDR3 DNA: TGTGCCAGCAGTTTGGAGGCCAGAGGGAGTTCATACAATGAGCAGTTCTTC. Translated, it gives CASSLEARGSSYNEQFF.

The rearrangement uses TRBV6-5 and TRBJ2-7; 7 bases are a match to TRBD2. V trimming: 5 bases; J trimming: 4 bases; junction bases outside the gene matches: 11. The CDR3 covers 15 residues. CDR1 is MNHEY and CDR2 is SVGAGI in the germline V gene. In nucleotides, the CDR3 is TGTGCCAGCAGTCGGACTAGTATGTCTGGGTACGAGCAGTACTTC. As protein: CASSRTSMSGYEQYF.

This clonotype has a handful of counts. This rearrangement joins TRBV10-3 to TRBJ2-5; 7 bases agree with TRBD2. The better agreement between TRBJ2-7 and the DNA end casts doubt on the J call. The CDR3 loop spans 14 amino acids. Germline loops: CDR1 ENHRY, CDR2 SYGVKD. CDR3 in amino acids: CATLEGGRSHEQYF. CDR3 sequence (DNA): TGTGCCACCTTGGAGGGAGGGCGAAGCCACGAGCAGTACTTC.

The gene calls are TRBV29-1 and TRBJ2-5, with 10 bases fitting TRBD1. This CDR3 comprises 17 residues. CDR1 SQVTM and CDR2 ANQGSEA come from the germline V gene. V lost 7 bases to trimming and J lost 5 bases; unmatched junction nucleotides: 19. The CDR3 sequence is CSASGDRGDYGSETQYF. The CDR3 nucleotides are TGCAGCGCCAGTGGGGACAGGGGTGATTATGGCAGTGAGACCCAGTACTTC.

This clonotype was counted between two and nine times. The CDR3 nucleotides read TGTGCCAGCAGCCCTAGCGGACTCAAGGACATTCAGTACTTC. Amino acids: CASSPSGLKDIQYF. The rearrangement joins TRBV7-9 to TRBJ2-4, with 7 bases matching TRBD2. The CDR3 is 14 residues long. The junction had 9 bases not matched to a gene; V was cut back by 5 bases and J by 8 bases. Germline CDR1 reads SEHNR; CDR2 reads FQNEAQ (reference sequence).

The chain employs TRBV7-9 and TRBJ2-7; TRBD2 matches 10 bases. V trimming: 4 bases; J trimming: 5 bases; junction bases outside the gene matches: 5. The germline V gene encodes CDR1 SEHNR and CDR2 FQNEAQ (reference sequence). The CDR3 has 14 amino acids. CDR3 DNA: TGTGCCAGCAGCTCCACTAGCGGGACCGACGAGCAGTACTTC. It specifies CASSSTSGTDEQYF. Full variable domain (outside the CDR3, taken from reference TRBV7-9 and TRBJ2-7): DTGVSQNPRHKITKRGQNVTFRCDPISEHNRLYWYRQTLGQGPEFLTYFQNEAQLEKSRLLSDRFSAERPKGSFSTLEIQRTEQGDSAMYLCASSSTSGTDEQYFGPGTRLTVT.

The chain recombines TRBV5-1 with TRBJ2-1; D remains ambiguous. The CDR3 consists of 15 residues. Germline V lookup: CDR1 SGHRS, CDR2 YFSETQ. V lost 0 bases and J lost 0, with 7 bases in between. The CDR3 coding sequence is TGCGCCAGCAGCTTGGTTTCTAGCTCCTACAATGAGCAGTTCTTC. Its translation: CASSLVSSSYNEQFF.

The chain uses TRBV12-3 or TRBV12-4 and TRBJ1-1; TRBD1 is a possible D gene (6 bases). Trimming removed 1 base at V and 4 bases at J, with 13 bases between. The CDR3 extends over 15 amino acids. CDR3 DNA sequence: TGTGCCAGCAGTTTAGAGGGGGGAGGGGGCACTGAAGCTTTCTTT. Its protein product is CASSLEGGGGTEAFF.

V and J are TRBV7-9 and TRBJ2-7; weak D call: TRBD2 (6 bases). CDR3 length equals 15 residues. The germline gives CDR1 SEHNR, CDR2 FQNEAQ (reference sequence). Trimming took 5 bases from V and 4 from J, leaving 18 bases between them. CDR3 DNA sequence: TGTGCCAGCAGCCCCAAGGTAGCGGCCCATTACGAGCAGTACTTC. Translated: CASSPKVAAHYEQYF.

The CDR3 sequence: CASSQVLGYKSSSYNEQFF. In nucleotides, the CDR3 is TGTGCCAGCAGCCAAGTTCTCGGCTACAAATCCAGCTCCTACAATGAGCAGTTCTTC. This sequence joins TRBV14 and TRBJ2-1; D remains ambiguous. The V gene's germline CDR1 is SGHDN and CDR2 FVKESK. V was shortened by 1 base and J by 0 bases, with 19 bases between the two germline ends. The CDR3 is 19 residues long.

The genes are TRBV11-2 and TRBJ2-1; D may correspond to TRBD1 or TRBD2 (6 bases each). Germline V gene data show CDR1 as SGHAT and CDR2 as FQNNGV. This CDR3 region has 17 residues. V lost 4 bases and J 8 bases, leaving 24 bases between the germline ends. For the CDR3, the DNA is TGTGCCAGCAGCTCTATCCGGATCCTGGAGGGGGTTTATGAGCAGTTCTTC. Translation: CASSSIRILEGVYEQFF.

The chain combines TRBV12-3 or TRBV12-4 with TRBJ2-7; 12 positions match TRBD2. The CDR3 covers 15 residues. Losses at the gene ends were 6 bases for V and 2 bases for J; bases not matched to a gene: 5. Here the CDR3 reads CASRPSSGGAYEQYF. The CDR3 DNA follows: TGTGCCAGCAGACCCTCTAGCGGGGGGGCCTACGAGCAGTACTTC.

The gene calls are TRBV6-4 and TRBJ2-3; 9 bases fit TRBD2. The germline gives CDR1 MRHNA, CDR2 SNTAGT. V dropped 0 bases and J dropped 4; count of bases not matched to a gene: 2. This CDR3 is built from 15 residues. The CDR3 sequence: CASSDSGGRADTQYF. In DNA form, the CDR3 reads TGTGCCAGCAGTGACTCGGGCGGGAGGGCAGATACGCAGTATTTT.

This clonotype was observed a few times. This chain links TRBV5-1 with TRBJ2-7; 9 bases match TRBD2. Looked up from germline, CDR1 is SGHRS and CDR2 is YFSETQ. This CDR3 has 17 residues. With 0 bases clipped from V and 2 bases from J, the junction kept 9 bases outside the gene matches. CDR3 in DNA: TGCGCCAGCAGCTTGGGTCCGGAGCGGGGGGACCCCTACGAGCAGTACTTC. Translating gives CASSLGPERGDPYEQYF.

This clonotype has more than one count but fewer than ten. The chain links TRBV30 to TRBJ2-7; 7 nucleotides line up with TRBD1. V lost 0 bases and J lost 2; bases outside the gene matches: 10. The CDR3 consists of 16 residues. CDR1 is GTSNPN, CDR2 SVGIG, per germline (reference sequence). The chain's CDR3 is CAWSVQGTRAPYEQYF. CDR3 sequence (DNA): TGTGCCTGGAGTGTACAGGGGACAAGAGCACCCTACGAGCAGTACTTC.

This clonotype was recorded once. The chain uses TRBV20-1 and TRBJ1-1; the D gene is possibly TRBD1 (5 bases). Trimming took 5 bases from V and 5 from J, leaving 12 bases between them. CDR1 is DFQATT and CDR2 is SNEGSKA in the germline V gene (reference sequence). The CDR3 loop spans 12 amino acids. This CDR3 is CSALGRGTEAFF. For the CDR3, the DNA is TGCAGTGCTCTAGGTCGGGGGACTGAAGCTTTCTTT.

J is TRBJ2-5 and V is TRBV12-3 or TRBV12-4; D is possibly TRBD2 (5 bases). The V end was cut by 2 bases, the J end by 4 bases, with 8 bases between. The CDR3 has 13 residues. The CDR3 region has the DNA TGTGCCAGCAGTTTAAAGAGGGCAGAGACCCAGTACTTC. Translated, it gives CASSLKRAETQYF.

Here the CDR3 DNA reads TGCGCCAGCAGCCAAGTGATCTCTGGGGCCAACGTCCTGACTTTC. This codes for CASSQVISGANVLTF. The chain links TRBV4-1 to TRBJ2-6; the D is unclear. CDR3 size: 15 residues. The V gene's germline CDR1 is MGHRA and CDR2 YSYEKL. V lost 1 base and J lost 0, with 4 bases in between.